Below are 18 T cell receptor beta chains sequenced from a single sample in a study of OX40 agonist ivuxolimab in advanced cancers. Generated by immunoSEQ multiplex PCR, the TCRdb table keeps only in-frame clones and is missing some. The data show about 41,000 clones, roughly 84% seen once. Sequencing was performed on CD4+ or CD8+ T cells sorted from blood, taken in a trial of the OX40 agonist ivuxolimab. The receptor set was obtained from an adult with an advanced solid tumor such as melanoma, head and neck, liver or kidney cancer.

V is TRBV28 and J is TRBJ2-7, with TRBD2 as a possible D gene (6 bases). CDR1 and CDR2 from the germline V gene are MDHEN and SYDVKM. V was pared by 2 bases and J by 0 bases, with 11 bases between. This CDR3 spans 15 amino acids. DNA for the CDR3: TGTGCCAGCAGTTTAAATCCGACTAGCTCCTACGAGCAGTACTTC. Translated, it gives CASSLNPTSSYEQYF.

CDR3 sequence: CASSPDHRGTPNEQYF. CDR3 coding DNA: TGTGCCAGCAGCCCAGATCATCGGGGCACCCCCAACGAGCAGTACTTC. This chain links TRBV11-2 with TRBJ2-7; D tentatively fits TRBD1 or TRBD2 (5 bases each). CDR1 SGHAT and CDR2 FQNNGV come from the germline V gene. The CDR3 is made up of 16 amino acids. Trimming shortened V by 5 bases and J by 5 bases, and 22 bases separated the two germline ends.

CDR3 protein: CASSSTGESYEQYF. The CDR3 bases are TGCGCCAGCAGCTCGACAGGGGAGTCCTACGAGCAGTACTTC. The chain employs TRBV5-1 and TRBJ2-7; 8 bases line up with TRBD1. The V gene end was trimmed by 3 bases and the J gene end by 1 base; junction bases not matched to a gene: 3. This CDR3 comprises 14 residues. Germline-derived CDR1 and CDR2 are SGHRS and YFSETQ.

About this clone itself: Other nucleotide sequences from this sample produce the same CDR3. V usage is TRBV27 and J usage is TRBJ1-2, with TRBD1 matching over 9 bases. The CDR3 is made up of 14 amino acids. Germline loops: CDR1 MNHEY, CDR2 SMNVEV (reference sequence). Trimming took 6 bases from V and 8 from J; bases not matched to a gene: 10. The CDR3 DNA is TGTGCCAGCAGCCCGGGACAGGGCCGGGGGGGCTACACCTTC. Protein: CASSPGQGRGGYTF.

The CDR3 loop reads CASSSPQRANYGYTF. The DNA of the CDR3 is TGTGCCAGCAGCTCTCCCCAACGGGCCAACTATGGCTACACCTTC. This sequence joins TRBV7-9 and TRBJ1-2; D gene uncertain. V was trimmed by 4 bases and J by 2 bases, leaving 14 bases between them. CDR1 is SEHNR and CDR2 is FQNEAQ in the germline V gene (reference sequence). The CDR3 runs 15 residues.

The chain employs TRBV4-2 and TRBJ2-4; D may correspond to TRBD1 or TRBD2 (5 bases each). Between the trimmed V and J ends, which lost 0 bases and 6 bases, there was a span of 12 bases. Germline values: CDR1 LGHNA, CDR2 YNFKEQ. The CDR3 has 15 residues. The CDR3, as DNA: TGTGCCAGCAGCCAAGATGGGGGTGGGGGAAACATTCAGTACTTC. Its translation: CASSQDGGGGNIQYF.

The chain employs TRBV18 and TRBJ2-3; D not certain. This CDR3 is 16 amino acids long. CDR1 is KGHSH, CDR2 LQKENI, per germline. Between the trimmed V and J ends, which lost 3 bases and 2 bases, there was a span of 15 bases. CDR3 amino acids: CASSPFFRGYTDTQYF. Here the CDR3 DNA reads TGTGCCAGCTCACCGTTCTTCCGCGGCTACACAGATACGCAGTATTTT. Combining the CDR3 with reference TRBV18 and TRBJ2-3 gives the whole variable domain NAGVMQNPRHLVRRRGQEARLRCSPMKGHSHVYWYRQLPEEGLKFMVYLQKENIIDESGMPKERFSAEFPKEGPSILRIQQVVRGDSAAYFCASSPFFRGYTDTQYFGPGTRLTVL.

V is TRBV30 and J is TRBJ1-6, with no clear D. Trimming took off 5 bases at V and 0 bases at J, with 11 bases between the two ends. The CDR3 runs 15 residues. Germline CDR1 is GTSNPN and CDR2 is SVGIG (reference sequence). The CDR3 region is CAWVFKGSYNSPLHF. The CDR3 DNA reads TGTGCCTGGGTTTTTAAGGGCTCCTATAATTCACCCCTCCACTTT.

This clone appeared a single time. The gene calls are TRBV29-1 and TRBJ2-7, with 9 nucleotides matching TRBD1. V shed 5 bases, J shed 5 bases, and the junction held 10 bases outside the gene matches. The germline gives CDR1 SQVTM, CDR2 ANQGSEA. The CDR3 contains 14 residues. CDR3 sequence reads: CSVILGTGFNEQYF. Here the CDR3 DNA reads TGCAGCGTTATCCTCGGGACAGGGTTCAACGAGCAGTACTTC.

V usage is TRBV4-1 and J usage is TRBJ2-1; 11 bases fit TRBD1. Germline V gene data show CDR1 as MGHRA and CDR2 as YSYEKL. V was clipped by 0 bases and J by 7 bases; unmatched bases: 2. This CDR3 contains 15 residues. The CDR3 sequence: CASSQDGTGGNEQFF. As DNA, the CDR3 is TGCGCCAGCAGCCAAGACGGGACAGGGGGAAATGAGCAGTTCTTC.

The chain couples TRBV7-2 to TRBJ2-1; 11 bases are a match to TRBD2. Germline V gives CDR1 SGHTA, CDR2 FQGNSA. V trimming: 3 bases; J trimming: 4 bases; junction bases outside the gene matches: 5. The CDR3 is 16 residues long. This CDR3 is CASSFFSGGGYNEQFF. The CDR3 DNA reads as TGTGCCAGCAGCTTTTTTAGCGGGGGGGGATACAATGAGCAGTTCTTC.

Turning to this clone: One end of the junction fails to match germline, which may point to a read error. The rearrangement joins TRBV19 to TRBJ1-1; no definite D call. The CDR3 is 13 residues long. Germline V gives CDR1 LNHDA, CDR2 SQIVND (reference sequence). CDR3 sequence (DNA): TGTGCAAGTAGAGTCGGAGTGAACACTGAAGCTTTCTTT. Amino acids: CASRVGVNTEAFF.

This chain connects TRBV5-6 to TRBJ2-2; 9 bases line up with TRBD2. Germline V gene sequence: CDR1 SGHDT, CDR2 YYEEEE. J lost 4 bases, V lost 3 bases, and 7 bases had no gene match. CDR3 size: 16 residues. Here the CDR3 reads CASSSELAGPTGELFF. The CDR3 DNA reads TGTGCCAGCAGCTCTGAGCTAGCGGGACCCACCGGGGAGCTGTTTTTT.

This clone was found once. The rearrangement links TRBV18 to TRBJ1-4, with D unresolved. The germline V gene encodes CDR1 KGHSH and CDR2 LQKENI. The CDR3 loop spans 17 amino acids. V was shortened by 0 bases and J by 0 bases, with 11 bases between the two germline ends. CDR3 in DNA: TGTGCCAGCTCACCACCTTTAGGTAGTGCAACTAATGAAAAACTGTTTTTT. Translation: CASSPPLGSATNEKLFF.

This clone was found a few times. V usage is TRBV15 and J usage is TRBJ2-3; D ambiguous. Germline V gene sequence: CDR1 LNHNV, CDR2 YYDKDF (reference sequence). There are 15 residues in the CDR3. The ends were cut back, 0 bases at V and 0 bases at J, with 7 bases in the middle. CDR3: CATSRDSTSTDTQYF. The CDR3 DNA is TGTGCCACCAGCAGAGATTCGACCAGCACAGATACGCAGTATTTT.

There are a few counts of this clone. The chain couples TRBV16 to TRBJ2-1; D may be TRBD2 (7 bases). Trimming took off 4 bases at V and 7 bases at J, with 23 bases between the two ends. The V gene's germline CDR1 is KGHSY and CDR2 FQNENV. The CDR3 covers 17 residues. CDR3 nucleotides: TGTGCCAGCAGCCTTTCGTTGGGGGGGGGCCCCTTGAATGAGCAGTTCTTC. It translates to CASSLSLGGGPLNEQFF.

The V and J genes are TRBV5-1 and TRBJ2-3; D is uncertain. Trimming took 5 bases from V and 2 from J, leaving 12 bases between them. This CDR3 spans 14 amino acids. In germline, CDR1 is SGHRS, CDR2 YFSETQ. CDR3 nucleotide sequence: TGCGCCAGCAGAGATCGACTCTCCACAGATACGCAGTATTTT. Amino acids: CASRDRLSTDTQYF.

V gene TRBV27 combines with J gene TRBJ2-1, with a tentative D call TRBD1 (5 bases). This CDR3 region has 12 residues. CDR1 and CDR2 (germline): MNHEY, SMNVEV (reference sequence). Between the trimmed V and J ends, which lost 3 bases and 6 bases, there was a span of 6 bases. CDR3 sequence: CASSLQGNEQFF. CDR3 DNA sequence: TGTGCCAGCAGTTTGCAGGGCAATGAGCAGTTCTTC.